The 4 T cell receptor beta chains below come from one sample, sequenced in a study of sequential checkpoint blockade in melanoma. Treatment denoted: randomized to nivolumab then ipilimumab (arm A) or the reverse (arm B). Clones were read by immunoSEQ multiplex PCR, and TCRdb kept only the in-frame ones, dropping some. This sample carries about 800 clones, approximately 23% of them seen once, and the ten largest clones take about 24%. This sample comprised tumor tissue (inferred from file names), obtained from a patient given nivolumab and ipilimumab in sequence. These receptors came from a human donor with melanoma.

This clone was detected only a few times. The rearrangement links TRBV28 to TRBJ1-5; weak D call: TRBD1 (6 bases). The CDR3 contains 14 residues. Trimming took off 2 bases at V and 6 bases at J, with 11 bases between the two ends. CDR1 and CDR2 from the germline V gene are MDHEN and SYDVKM. The CDR3 DNA is TGTGCCAGCAGTTTAAGGGGGATGGGTCAGCCCCAGCATTTT. Its protein product is CASSLRGMGQPQHF. Full variable domain (outside the CDR3, taken from reference TRBV28 and TRBJ1-5): DVKVTQSSRYLVKRTGEKVFLECVQDMDHENMFWYRQDPGLGLRLIYFSYDVKMKEKGDIPEGYSVSREKKERFSLILESASTNQTSMYLCASSLRGMGQPQHFGDGTRLSIL.

This chain links TRBV4-1 with TRBJ2-1; possible D gene TRBD1, 5 bases. Germline V gene lookup returns CDR1 MGHRA and CDR2 YSYEKL. This CDR3 is 18 amino acids long. Trimming removed 2 bases at V and 0 bases at J, with 17 bases between. The CDR3 DNA reads as TGCGCCAGCAGCCAAAACTTTAAGGACATAACCTCCTACAATGAGCAGTTCTTC. The encoded protein is CASSQNFKDITSYNEQFF.

This clone was seen a handful of times. The chain couples TRBV6-8 to TRBJ2-7; no definite D call. Germline CDR1 reads MNHGY; CDR2 reads SAAAGT. This CDR3 region has 12 residues. V was shortened by 5 bases and J by 4 bases, with 9 bases between the two germline ends. The CDR3 reads CASSILGYEQYF. The DNA for the CDR3 is TGTGCCAGCAGTATATTGGGGTACGAGCAGTACTTC.

The chain combines TRBV29-1 with TRBJ2-2; D may be TRBD1 (5 bases). V lost 1 base and J lost 4, with 13 bases in between. The CDR3 runs to 15 residues. CDR1 is SQVTM and CDR2 is ANQGSEA in the germline V gene. As DNA, the CDR3 is TGCAGCGTTGAAGCCCAGGGTCGAGGCACCGGGGAGCTGTTTTTT. It specifies CSVEAQGRGTGELFF.